These T cell receptor beta chains were read from a single sample in a study of Ad26.COV2.S vaccination and SARS-CoV-2 variants. Repertoires were generated with immunoSEQ multiplex PCR, while TCRdb's copy carries only in-frame clones and drops some. The table lists roughly 410,000 clones, 80% to 90% of them singletons. The sample consisted of peripheral blood, taken in a trial of Ad26.COV2.S vaccine versus placebo. These receptors all stem from a person aged 18-60 years who received the Ad26.COV2.S COVID-19 vaccine or a placebo. The CDR3 runs from the conserved cysteine through the conserved F or W. D genes are given only for firm matches.

V gene: TRBV13
D gene: TRBD1
CDR3 protein: CASSSRTGGNTIYF

V gene: TRBV7-3
D gene: .
CDR3 protein: CASSLMGPTGANVLTF

V gene: TRBV3-1/TRBV3-2
D gene: TRBD1
CDR3 protein: CASSQGTGNIQYF

V gene: TRBV19
D gene: .
CDR3 protein: CASSMSAGTGNTIYF

V gene: TRBV27
D gene: .
CDR3 protein: CASSLSYGYNEQFF

V gene: TRBV9
D gene: .
CDR3 protein: CASSPSFKAYGYTF

V gene: TRBV3-1/TRBV3-2
D gene: .
CDR3 protein: CASSQGGSLNF

V gene: TRBV10-1
D gene: .
CDR3 protein: CATRGTEAFF

V gene: TRBV11-3
D gene: TRBD1
CDR3 protein: CASRPGTGGDYGYTF

V gene: TRBV7-9
D gene: .
CDR3 protein: CASSRTAALNYGYTF

V gene: TRBV5-1
D gene: TRBD1
CDR3 protein: CASSTSTTGAAFF